This T cell receptor beta chain was captured in a study of blood T cell repertoires in COVID-19. Turning to the study itself: Sources were T cells, B-cell-depleted T cells, or PBMCs; the material itself was cDNA or gDNA.

This clone was observed a single time. The length of the CDR3 is 12 residues. Germline V gives CDR1 MNHEY, CDR2 SVGEGT. V was clipped by 0 bases and J by 8 bases, with 4 bases between them. How the authors handled the data: Estimation of nucleated cell counts relied on the amplification of reference gene primers. Repertoires were generated with immunoSEQ multiplex PCR, while TCRdb's copy carries only in-frame clones and drops some. V and J calls and clone size are as listed in that table; D and trimming were resolved from the DNA. The sample shows about 27,000 clones, about 91% of them seen only once.

The chain is built from TRBV6-2 or TRBV6-3 and TRBJ1-4; D gene unclear. The TCR originated in a human donor with active COVID-19. The donor label of this sample is uncertain. The sequenced sample consisted of peripheral blood. The CDR3 bases are TGTGCCAGCAGTTACTCCGTGGAAAAACTGTTTTTT. Protein: CASSYSVEKLFF.